The next 10 T cell receptor beta chains were all read from a single sample in a study of T cell responses to AZD1222 COVID-19 vaccine. The repertoire was sequenced with immunoSEQ multiplex PCR; TCRdb's copy has only in-frame clones and lacks some. The sample shows around 120,000 clones, 92% of them seen only once. Specimen: peripheral blood, collected on day 0 of AZD1222 vaccination. These TCRs come from an adult in good health.

The chain combines TRBV4-1 with TRBJ1-4; a possible D gene is TRBD1 (5 bases). In germline, CDR1 is MGHRA, CDR2 YSYEKL. V was cut by 4 bases and J by 1 base, with 10 bases left in between. This CDR3 region has 15 residues. CDR3 residues: CASSLQGLTNEKLFF. CDR3 sequence (DNA): TGCGCCAGCAGCCTCCAGGGTCTAACTAATGAAAAACTGTTTTTT.

The V call is TRBV30, the J call TRBJ1-1; no firm D call. CDR1 and CDR2 (germline): GTSNPN, SVGIG (reference sequence). Trimming removed 2 bases at V and 4 bases at J, with 8 bases between. The CDR3 runs to 12 residues. The CDR3, as DNA: TGTGCCTGGAGTTTGGGGTTCACTGAAGCTTTCTTT. Encoded protein: CAWSLGFTEAFF.

The rearrangement links TRBV27 to TRBJ1-1, with 11 bases fitting TRBD1. The germline CDR1 and CDR2 sequences are MNHEY and SMNVEV (reference sequence). Trimming at V came to 3 bases and at J to 4 bases, leaving 4 bases not matched to a gene. CDR3 length: 15 amino acids. In DNA, the CDR3 is TGTGCCAGCAGTTTCTCCGGGACAGGGGGCACTGAAGCTTTCTTT. Translation gives CASSFSGTGGTEAFF.

This clone was counted a few times. The chain carries TRBV12-5 and TRBJ2-7; D ambiguous. Trimming removed 0 bases from V and 0 bases from J, with 9 bases in between. The germline gives CDR1 LGHNT, CDR2 FRNRAP. CDR3 length: 15 amino acids. The CDR3 sequence: CASGLVLEYSYEQYF. The DNA for the CDR3 is TGTGCTAGTGGTTTGGTACTCGAATACTCCTACGAGCAGTACTTC.

The V gene is TRBV5-1, the J gene TRBJ1-6; tentatively, D is TRBD1 (5 bases). The CDR3 runs 14 residues. The V end was cut by 5 bases, the J end by 2 bases, with 8 bases between. Germline CDR1 SGHRS, CDR2 YFSETQ. This chain's CDR3 is CASRQGPYNSPLHF. For the CDR3, the DNA is TGCGCCAGCAGGCAGGGACCCTATAATTCACCCCTCCACTTT.

This chain uses TRBV5-1 with TRBJ1-6; TRBD1 is a possible D gene (6 bases). This CDR3 spans 17 amino acids. Germline V gene sequence: CDR1 SGHRS, CDR2 YFSETQ. Between the trimmed V and J ends, which lost 0 bases and 8 bases, there was a span of 18 bases. The chain's CDR3 is CASSLASGRGGDSPLHF. The CDR3 DNA is TGCGCCAGCAGCTTGGCCTCCGGCAGGGGTGGAGATTCACCCCTCCACTTT.

The rearrangement links TRBV7-2 to TRBJ1-1, with unresolved D. Trimming pared 5 bases from V and 1 base from J, leaving 14 bases between. The CDR3 has 15 amino acids. Germline CDR1 SGHTA, CDR2 FQGNSA. The CDR3 spells CASSLRGGRNTEAFF. The DNA for the CDR3 is TGTGCCAGCAGCCTCCGTGGCGGCAGGAACACTGAAGCTTTCTTT.

The V and J genes are TRBV6-5 and TRBJ2-2; D gene uncertain. CDR1 MNHEY and CDR2 SVGAGI come from the germline V gene. CDR3 size: 15 residues. Trimming removed 2 bases from V and 1 base from J, with 8 bases in between. DNA of the CDR3: TGTGCCAGCAGTTACGACTCGGTGAACACCGGGGAGCTGTTTTTT. Translated: CASSYDSVNTGELFF.

V gene TRBV19 combines with J gene TRBJ1-1; D uncertain. Trimming removed 9 bases at V and 0 bases at J, with 17 bases between. The CDR3 is made up of 15 amino acids. The V gene's germline CDR1 is LNHDA and CDR2 SQIVND (reference sequence). Written as DNA, the CDR3 is TGTGCCAGCCACCACCGGGCAGAGATGAACACTGAAGCTTTCTTT. Protein: CASHHRAEMNTEAFF.

The chain's CDR3 is CASSLGSRNTIYF. The CDR3, as DNA: TGTGCCAGCAGCTTGGGCAGCAGAAACACCATATATTTT. The genes are TRBV5-6 and TRBJ1-3; no clear D. This CDR3 comprises 13 residues. Trimming stripped 0 bases from V and 5 bases from J, with 6 bases between. Germline CDR1 reads SGHDT; CDR2 reads YYEEEE.